This T cell receptor beta chain came from a study of blood T cell repertoires in COVID-19. Across the whole study: Donors in the United States, Italy and Spain gave samples during acute or convalescent COVID-19.

The CDR3 has 17 amino acids. Germline CDR1 and CDR2: SGHRS and YFSETQ. Germline trimming cut 0 bases from V and 1 base from J; bases unmatched to any gene: 5. How the authors handled the data: Researchers report that nucleated cell counts were estimated from reference gene primer amplification. Libraries were prepared by immunoSEQ multiplex PCR; TCRdb keeps only in-frame clonotypes and omits some of them. V, J and clone size were drawn from that table, and D and trimming were deduced from the DNA. The sample includes about 160,000 clones, roughly 81% seen only once; the top ten take more than 1%. V and J are TRBV5-1 and TRBJ2-3; TRBD2 matches at 10 bases. This clonotype originated in a man between 35 and 55 years old with acute or convalescent COVID-19. Material: peripheral blood. The CDR3 loop reads CASSLVPSGGGTDTQYF. CDR3 DNA sequence: TGCGCCAGCAGCTTGGTACCCAGCGGGGGGGGCACAGATACGCAGTATTTT.